This TCR beta chain was sequenced in a study of cytomegalovirus exposure and HLA in healthy donors. Notes on the study in general: Sequencing artifact likely explains a cluster of highly shared sequence variants.

The CDR3 totals 10 residues. Deletions cut 2 bases from V and 13 bases from J, with 11 bases between. Germline V gene data show CDR1 as DFQATT and CDR2 as SNEGSKA (reference sequence). A word on this clone: Its antigen remains unknown.

The PCR used 60 Vbeta and 13 Jbeta primers. The protocol was immunoSEQ multiplex PCR, while the TCRdb copy is restricted to in-frame clones and leaves out a portion. This table has 95,000 to 150,000 clones, around 86% appearing once. The specimen sequenced was PBMCs. The TCR originated in a young man in good health and CMV-seronegative. The genes are TRBV20-1 and TRBJ1-2; perhaps TRBD1 as D (5 bases). CDR3 protein: CSARSDSRTF. The DNA for the CDR3 is TGCAGTGCTAGATCTGACAGCCGCACCTTC.